This is a list of T cell receptor beta chains from one sample in a study of blood T cell repertoires in COVID-19. Only in-frame clones appear in the TCRdb table, and some are missing; sequencing was by immunoSEQ multiplex PCR. The sample carries around 300,000 clones, nearly 90% recorded once. Sequencing was done on a sample of PBMCs or T cells enriched from blood (not recorded which). The receptor set was obtained from a woman in her twenties or thirties who had recovered from COVID-19. The CDR3 runs from the conserved cysteine through the conserved F or W. The order of the fields is V gene, J gene, D gene, clone size, CDR3 protein, CDR3 DNA. A D gene is named only where the DNA matches it firmly. Size tells how often a clone was seen (once, few, many) or the class of an expanded clone, and some rows leave it out.

V gene: TRBV5-6; J gene: TRBJ2-1; D gene: TRBD2; clone size: NA; CDR3 protein: CASSWGLAGVGNEQFF; CDR3 DNA: TGTGCCAGCAGCTGGGGACTAGCGGGAGTCGGTAATGAGCAGTTCTTC
V gene: TRBV18; J gene: TRBJ1-1; D gene: TRBD1; clone size: NA; CDR3 protein: CASSRRETGNTCTEAFF; CDR3 DNA: TGTGCCAGCTCACGGAGGGAGACAGGGAATACATGCACTGAAGCTTTCTTT
V gene: TRBV28; J gene: TRBJ2-4; D gene: NA; clone size: NA; CDR3 protein: CASRAWGVTKNIQYF; CDR3 DNA: TGTGCCAGCAGGGCGTGGGGGGTAACCAAAAACATTCAGTACTTC
V gene: TRBV7-2; J gene: TRBJ1-4; D gene: TRBD1; clone size: NA; CDR3 protein: CASSLPGQGHEKLFF; CDR3 DNA: TGTGCCAGCAGCTTGCCGGGACAGGGACATGAAAAACTGTTTTTT
V gene: TRBV19; J gene: TRBJ2-7; D gene: TRBD1; clone size: NA; CDR3 protein: CASSTDREINEQYF; CDR3 DNA: TGTGCCAGTAGTACCGACAGGGAAATTAACGAGCAGTACTTC
V gene: TRBV28; J gene: TRBJ1-2; D gene: NA; clone size: NA; CDR3 protein: CASSSRGQIYGYTF; CDR3 DNA: TGTGCCAGCAGTTCGAGGGGACAAATCTATGGCTACACCTTC
V gene: TRBV18; J gene: TRBJ2-7; D gene: TRBD2; clone size: NA; CDR3 protein: CASSPPASGGSYEQYF; CDR3 DNA: TGTGCCAGCTCACCACCGGCGTCGGGGGGCTCCTACGAGCAGTACTTC
V gene: TRBV4-2; J gene: TRBJ2-1; D gene: TRBD2; clone size: NA; CDR3 protein: CASSHVKSGSNNEQFF; CDR3 DNA: TGTGCCAGCAGCCACGTGAAAAGCGGGAGCAACAATGAGCAGTTCTTC
V gene: TRBV7-6; J gene: TRBJ2-7; D gene: TRBD1; clone size: NA; CDR3 protein: CASSPALGQGGYEQYF; CDR3 DNA: TGTGCCAGCAGCCCAGCGCTAGGACAGGGCGGCTACGAGCAGTACTTC
V gene: TRBV25-1; J gene: TRBJ1-5; D gene: NA; clone size: NA; CDR3 protein: CASSDSSNQPQHF; CDR3 DNA: TGTGCCAGCAGTGATAGCTCCAATCAGCCCCAGCATTTT
V gene: TRBV28; J gene: TRBJ1-2; D gene: TRBD1; clone size: NA; CDR3 protein: CASSSHRGYGYTF; CDR3 DNA: TGTGCCAGCAGTTCTCACAGGGGCTATGGCTACACCTTC
V gene: TRBV5-1; J gene: TRBJ2-5; D gene: TRBD1; clone size: NA; CDR3 protein: CASSPGQGFQETQYF; CDR3 DNA: TGCGCCAGCAGCCCGGGACAGGGTTTTCAAGAGACCCAGTACTTC
V gene: TRBV13; J gene: TRBJ1-5; D gene: TRBD1; clone size: NA; CDR3 protein: CASSQGGTAKNQPQHF; CDR3 DNA: TGTGCCAGCAGCCAGGGCGGGACAGCCAAAAATCAGCCCCAGCATTTT
V gene: TRBV27; J gene: TRBJ2-3; D gene: TRBD1; clone size: NA; CDR3 protein: CASSRDRAGDTQYF; CDR3 DNA: TGTGCCAGCAGCCGGGACAGGGCGGGAGATACGCAGTATTTT
V gene: TRBV11-2; J gene: TRBJ1-6; D gene: NA; clone size: NA; CDR3 protein: CASSSEAGMYSPLHF; CDR3 DNA: TGTGCCAGCAGTTCAGAGGCAGGGATGTACTCACCCCTCCACTTT
V gene: TRBV6-5; J gene: TRBJ2-5; D gene: TRBD1; clone size: NA; CDR3 protein: CASSPLTGGDETQYF; CDR3 DNA: TGTGCCAGCAGTCCTTTGACAGGGGGGGATGAGACCCAGTACTTC
V gene: TRBV7-2; J gene: TRBJ1-1; D gene: NA; clone size: NA; CDR3 protein: CASSPAGVNTEAFF; CDR3 DNA: TGTGCCAGCAGCCCCGCAGGGGTGAACACTGAAGCTTTCTTT
V gene: TRBV5-1; J gene: TRBJ1-4; D gene: NA; clone size: NA; CDR3 protein: CASSLEQSNEKLFF; CDR3 DNA: TGCGCCAGCAGCTTGGAACAGTCTAATGAAAAACTGTTTTTT
V gene: TRBV5-1; J gene: TRBJ1-1; D gene: NA; clone size: NA; CDR3 protein: CASSRGAGWFMGTEAFF; CDR3 DNA: TGCGCCAGCAGCCGGGGGGCAGGGTGGTTTATGGGGACTGAAGCTTTCTTT
V gene: TRBV19; J gene: TRBJ1-2; D gene: NA; clone size: NA; CDR3 protein: CASSMGRGIYGYTF; CDR3 DNA: TGTGCCAGTAGTATGGGTCGGGGGATCTATGGCTACACCTTC
V gene: TRBV13; J gene: TRBJ1-1; D gene: NA; clone size: NA; CDR3 protein: CASSWAGTEAFF; CDR3 DNA: TGTGCCAGCAGCTGGGCGGGCACTGAAGCTTTCTTT
V gene: TRBV4-1; J gene: TRBJ2-2; D gene: TRBD2; clone size: NA; CDR3 protein: CASSQGGLAKRTGELFF; CDR3 DNA: TGCGCCAGCAGCCAAGGGGGACTAGCGAAGCGCACCGGGGAGCTGTTTTTT
V gene: TRBV6-5; J gene: TRBJ1-5; D gene: TRBD1; clone size: NA; CDR3 protein: CASSYDYRGNQPQHF; CDR3 DNA: TGTGCCAGCAGTTACGATTACAGGGGGAATCAGCCCCAGCATTTT
V gene: TRBV7-8; J gene: TRBJ2-7; D gene: NA; clone size: NA; CDR3 protein: CASSLLETYEQYF; CDR3 DNA: TGTGCCAGCAGCTTACTAGAAACCTACGAGCAGTACTTC
V gene: TRBV28; J gene: TRBJ2-7; D gene: TRBD2; clone size: once; CDR3 protein: CASSSGTRNEQYF; CDR3 DNA: TGTGCCAGCAGTTCCGGGACTAGAAATGAGCAGTACTTC
V gene: TRBV28; J gene: TRBJ2-2; D gene: TRBD2; clone size: NA; CDR3 protein: CASSNLGRGNTGELFF; CDR3 DNA: TGTGCCAGCAGTAACTTGGGGAGGGGGAACACCGGGGAGCTGTTTTTT
V gene: TRBV7-2; J gene: TRBJ2-2; D gene: NA; clone size: NA; CDR3 protein: CASSFRVGKRMNTGELFF; CDR3 DNA: TGTGCCAGCAGCTTTCGGGTGGGCAAGCGGATGAACACCGGGGAGCTGTTTTTT
V gene: TRBV4-1; J gene: TRBJ1-4; D gene: NA; clone size: few; CDR3 protein: CASSQEHGTPPEKLFF; CDR3 DNA: TGCGCCAGCAGCCAAGAACACGGGACACCGCCTGAAAAACTGTTTTTT
V gene: TRBV4-3; J gene: TRBJ2-7; D gene: NA; clone size: NA; CDR3 protein: CASSQEGAPYEQYF; CDR3 DNA: TGCGCCAGCAGCCAAGAGGGGGCCCCCTACGAGCAGTACTTC
V gene: TRBV3-1/TRBV3-2; J gene: TRBJ2-2; D gene: TRBD2; clone size: NA; CDR3 protein: CASSQDLAGYYTGELFF; CDR3 DNA: TGTGCCAGCAGCCAAGATCTAGCGGGTTATTACACCGGGGAGCTGTTTTTT
V gene: TRBV12-3/TRBV12-4; J gene: TRBJ2-5; D gene: NA; clone size: NA; CDR3 protein: CASSIRDGETQYF; CDR3 DNA: TGTGCCAGCAGTATCAGGGATGGAGAGACCCAGTACTTC
V gene: TRBV20-1; J gene: TRBJ2-7; D gene: TRBD1; clone size: once; CDR3 protein: CSASKYRGPYEQYF; CDR3 DNA: TGCAGTGCTAGTAAATACAGGGGTCCCTACGAGCAGTACTTC
V gene: TRBV6-2/TRBV6-3; J gene: TRBJ2-5; D gene: NA; clone size: NA; CDR3 protein: CASSYSAGQGTQYF; CDR3 DNA: TGTGCCAGCAGTTACTCGGCGGGGCAAGGGACCCAGTACTTC
V gene: TRBV18; J gene: TRBJ1-3; D gene: NA; clone size: NA; CDR3 protein: CASSPPSRGTGNTIYF; CDR3 DNA: TGTGCCAGCTCACCACCGTCCAGGGGCACTGGAAACACCATATATTTT
V gene: TRBV30; J gene: TRBJ2-1; D gene: NA; clone size: NA; CDR3 protein: CAWSGSTYNEQFF; CDR3 DNA: TGTGCCTGGAGTGGTTCTACGTACAATGAGCAGTTCTTC
V gene: TRBV28; J gene: TRBJ1-2; D gene: TRBD1; clone size: NA; CDR3 protein: CASSLGQGVKPNYGYTF; CDR3 DNA: TGTGCCAGCAGTCTCGGACAGGGGGTTAAGCCTAACTATGGCTACACCTTC
V gene: TRBV5-1; J gene: TRBJ1-2; D gene: NA; clone size: NA; CDR3 protein: CASSLSGTNYGYTF; CDR3 DNA: TGCGCCAGCAGCTTGAGCGGAACTAACTATGGCTACACCTTC
V gene: TRBV19; J gene: TRBJ2-7; D gene: TRBD1; clone size: NA; CDR3 protein: CASSGGQGFSYEQYF; CDR3 DNA: TGTGCCAGTAGTGGGGGACAGGGATTTTCCTACGAGCAGTACTTC
V gene: TRBV6-5; J gene: TRBJ1-1; D gene: NA; clone size: NA; CDR3 protein: CASSYRGKTEAFF; CDR3 DNA: TGTGCCAGCAGTTACAGGGGAAAGACTGAAGCTTTCTTT
V gene: TRBV6-5; J gene: TRBJ2-3; D gene: TRBD1; clone size: NA; CDR3 protein: CASSYGDRGTDTQYF; CDR3 DNA: TGTGCCAGCAGTTACGGGGACAGAGGCACAGATACGCAGTATTTT